This T cell receptor (beta chain) was obtained from a study of post-analysis software for immune sequencing data. Study-level information: The cohort encompassed relapsing-remitting, secondary progressive and progressive-relapsing multiple sclerosis disease courses.

Broader study findings: There was significantly lower normalized Chao1 diversity in multiple sclerosis patients than in controls.

Unique molecular identifiers were present in the TCR beta cDNA libraries. One entry per CDR3 protein, called by TCRdb with MiXCR from the PCR reads. This table holds 820,000 or so distinct CDR3 sequences, 53% found once. This clonotype was counted many times. The target antigen is unknown. The TCR originated in a girl between 10 and 17 years old with multiple sclerosis. The sample was blood.

CDR3 DNA: TGTGCCAGCATGTCAGGGGTTTACAATGAGCAGTTCTTC. Encoded protein: CASMSGVYNEQFF. This chain uses TRBV12-3 or TRBV12-4 with TRBJ2-1, with TRBD1 as a possible D gene (6 bases). The CDR3 totals 13 residues. The V and J ends lost 7 bases and 4 bases respectively, with 11 bases between them.